What follows are 30 T cell receptor beta chains derived from one specimen sequenced in a study of cytomegalovirus exposure and HLA in healthy donors. Here immunoSEQ multiplex PCR was the method, and the copy in TCRdb shows in-frame clones only, minus some. The table shows approximately 100,000 clones, with roughly 86% occurring only once. The sample comprised PBMCs. The receptor source for this set is a woman younger than 30 in good health and CMV-seronegative.

V is TRBV7-2 and J is TRBJ1-1, with 8 bases that match TRBD1. The CDR3 is 15 amino acids. CDR1 and CDR2 (germline): SGHTA, FQGNSA. V shed 5 bases and J 1 base; nucleotides not matched to a gene: 6. The chain's CDR3 is CASSMLDRANTEAFF. CDR3 coding DNA: TGTGCCAGCAGCATGCTGGACAGGGCGAACACTGAAGCTTTCTTT.

The rearrangement uses TRBV5-1 and TRBJ1-1; D is undetermined. This CDR3 is 13 amino acids long. V was pared by 5 bases and J by 2 bases, with 10 bases between. Germline assignment: CDR1 SGHRS and CDR2 YFSETQ. The CDR3 loop is CASRFLRNTEAFF. DNA for the CDR3: TGCGCCAGCAGGTTCTTGCGTAACACTGAAGCTTTCTTT. Variable domain in full (rest from reference TRBV5-1 and TRBJ1-1): KAGVTQTPRYLIKTRGQQVTLSCSPISGHRSVSWYQQTPGQGLQFLFEYFSETQRNKGNFPGRFSGRQFSNSRSEMNVSTLELGDSALYLCASRFLRNTEAFFGQGTRLTVV.

This chain connects TRBV5-4 to TRBJ2-1; maybe TRBD2 (5 bases). Germline V gene lookup returns CDR1 SGHNT and CDR2 YYREEE (reference sequence). V was pared by 3 bases and J by 2 bases, with 15 bases between. The length of the CDR3 is 16 residues. In DNA form, the CDR3 reads TGTGCCAGCAGCTCCCGCTTTCGGGGAACCTACAATGAGCAGTTCTTC. Translated: CASSSRFRGTYNEQFF.

The chain is built from TRBV29-1 and TRBJ1-5, with TRBD1 matching 8 bases. The V and J ends lost 6 bases and 11 bases, in that order; junction bases with no gene match: 9. Germline values: CDR1 SQVTM, CDR2 ANQGSEA. The length of the CDR3 is 12 residues. CDR3 nucleotides: TGCAGCGTGGTTGGACAGGGTAGTTCCCAGCATTTT. Translation gives CSVVGQGSSQHF.

The chain has TRBV5-1 and TRBJ1-4; D gene unclear. Per germline, CDR1 SGHRS and CDR2 YFSETQ. The V end lost 3 bases, the J end lost 5 bases, and 8 bases lay between the germline ends. The CDR3 spans 13 residues. The CDR3 bases are TGCGCCAGCAGCTCCGCACAGAATGAAAAACTGTTTTTT. Protein sequence: CASSSAQNEKLFF.

This clone was detected only once. CDR3: CASSQDYEREWAYNEQFF. CDR3 sequence (DNA): TGTGCCAGCAGCCAAGATTATGAGCGGGAGTGGGCCTACAATGAGCAGTTCTTC. This chain joins TRBV4-2 and TRBJ2-1, with 8 bases that match TRBD2. This CDR3 is 18 amino acids long. The germline gives CDR1 LGHNA, CDR2 YNFKEQ. V lost 0 bases to trimming and J lost 2 bases; unmatched junction nucleotides: 9.

The chain employs TRBV15 and TRBJ2-5; TRBD2 matches at 7 bases. Per germline, CDR1 LNHNV and CDR2 YYDKDF (reference sequence). The CDR3 is made up of 15 amino acids. The V and J ends lost 1 base and 14 bases, in that order; junction bases with no gene match: 16. CDR3 nucleotide sequence: TGTGCCACCAGCAGAGGCCGGGACTATGGGCCCCGTGCCTACTTC. The encoded protein is CATSRGRDYGPRAYF.

The J gene is TRBJ1-3, the V gene TRBV6-1; TRBD1 is a possible D gene (5 bases). Trimming cost V 1 base and J 1 base, with 8 bases left between them. This CDR3 is 15 amino acids long. The germline V gene has CDR1 MNHNS and CDR2 SASEGT. The CDR3 sequence: CASSEGQTSGNTIYF. DNA of the CDR3: TGTGCCAGCAGTGAAGGACAGACTTCTGGAAACACCATATATTTT.

The chain combines TRBV29-1 with TRBJ1-1; TRBD1 matches at 7 bases. CDR3 length: 14 residues. Germline trimming cut 7 bases from V and 5 bases from J; bases unmatched to any gene: 13. Germline lookup yields CDR1 SQVTM and CDR2 ANQGSEA. DNA for the CDR3: TGCAGCGCGTCGAAAGGGGGCGGTAAGACTGAAGCTTTCTTT. Its protein is CSASKGGGKTEAFF.

This chain links TRBV30 with TRBJ1-2; 8 nucleotides match TRBD1. V dropped 2 bases and J dropped 2; count of bases not matched to a gene: 10. CDR3 size: 16 residues. CDR1 is GTSNPN and CDR2 is SVGIG in the germline V gene (reference sequence). CDR3 DNA sequence: TGTGCCTGGAGTCCCACCTACAGGGGGGAAAACTATGGCTACACCTTC. Amino acids: CAWSPTYRGENYGYTF.

V and J are TRBV9 and TRBJ2-1, with D perhaps TRBD1 (5 bases). The CDR3 consists of 15 residues. CDR1 and CDR2 from the germline V gene are SGDLS and YYNGEE. Trimming removed 0 bases at V and 3 bases at J, with 10 bases between. The CDR3 spells CASSVEGAGYNEQFF. The CDR3, as DNA: TGTGCCAGCAGCGTAGAAGGGGCCGGCTACAATGAGCAGTTCTTC.

The rearrangement uses TRBV5-4 and TRBJ2-7; 7 bases are a match to TRBD2. Germline assignment: CDR1 SGHNT and CDR2 YYREEE (reference sequence). Losses at the gene ends were 4 bases for V and 4 bases for J; bases not matched to a gene: 14. CDR3 length equals 16 residues. The DNA for the CDR3 is TGTGCCAGCAGCCCGTCCGCGGGGGATCCTCGGTACGAGCAGTACTTC. This translates into CASSPSAGDPRYEQYF.

The chain combines TRBV5-1 with TRBJ2-2; D remains unclear. Trimming took off 0 bases at V and 2 bases at J, with 11 bases between the two ends. There are 16 residues in the CDR3. Germline loops: CDR1 SGHRS, CDR2 YFSETQ. This CDR3 reads CASSLDPPGNTGELFF. Written as DNA, the CDR3 is TGCGCCAGCAGCTTGGACCCGCCAGGAAACACCGGGGAGCTGTTTTTT.

This clone was observed a handful of times. The chain uses TRBV21-1 and TRBJ2-5; the table's D call TRBD2 went unverified against the DNA. TRBV21-1 is an annotated pseudogene. The CDR3 has 16 amino acids. CDR3 nucleotides: TGTGCCAGCAGCTCCAACCAGGGACTAGCGGAAGGGGCCCAGTACTTC. Residues: CASSSNQGLAEGAQYF.

By proportion, this clone is medium-sized (0.01 to 0.1%). The CDR3 here is CASSEWAVRGYTF. The DNA of the CDR3 is TGTGCCAGCAGTGAATGGGCCGTTCGTGGCTACACCTTC. The chain couples TRBV2 to TRBJ1-2; D is ambiguous. V shed 2 bases and J shed 7 bases, with 11 bases lying between them. Per the germline V gene, CDR1 is SNHLY and CDR2 is FYNNEI. The CDR3 runs 13 residues.

This clone came up once. The rearrangement joins TRBV30 to TRBJ2-7; TRBD2 agrees at 12 bases. In germline, CDR1 is GTSNPN, CDR2 SVGIG (reference sequence). Trimming at V came to 4 bases and at J to 2 bases, leaving 12 bases not matched to a gene. CDR3 length: 17 residues. CDR3 bases: TGTGCCTGGACCTGGGGGGTCCGGACTAGCGGGGCCTACGAGCAGTACTTC. It codes for CAWTWGVRTSGAYEQYF.

CDR3 sequence (DNA): TGTGCCAGCAGGCCCGACAGGGGCCCCTTCTACGAGCAGTACTTC. Residues: CASRPDRGPFYEQYF. The chain joins TRBV6-6 to TRBJ2-7; 8 bases align to TRBD1. Germline V gives CDR1 MNHNY, CDR2 SVGAGI (reference sequence). The CDR3 runs to 15 residues. Germline trimming cut 6 bases from V and 3 bases from J; bases unmatched to any gene: 10.

This rearrangement joins TRBV4-1 to TRBJ2-2; 7 bases match TRBD1. Germline assignment: CDR1 MGHRA and CDR2 YSYEKL. Trimming took 1 base from V and 6 from J; bases not matched to a gene: 2. The CDR3 runs to 14 residues. The CDR3: CASSQGQGSGELFF. DNA of the CDR3: TGCGCCAGCAGCCAAGGACAGGGTTCCGGGGAGCTGTTTTTT.

The rearrangement links TRBV27 to TRBJ1-5, with 9 positions matching TRBD1. This CDR3 spans 15 amino acids. The V and J ends lost 4 bases and 1 base, in that order; junction bases with no gene match: 2. Germline CDR1 reads MNHEY; CDR2 reads SMNVEV (reference sequence). The CDR3 is CASSYDRGSNQPQHF. In DNA, the CDR3 is TGTGCCAGCAGTTACGACAGGGGGAGCAATCAGCCCCAGCATTTT.

This sequence joins TRBV19 and TRBJ2-7; tentatively, D is TRBD1 (5 bases). The CDR3 is 12 amino acids. V was trimmed by 3 bases and J by 7 bases, leaving 10 bases between them. Germline V CDR1 and CDR2: LNHDA, SQIVND (reference sequence). The CDR3 nucleotides are TGTGCCAGTAGTATCTATGGGGCAGAGCAGTACTTC. Protein: CASSIYGAEQYF.

The chain links TRBV7-9 to TRBJ1-5; the D gene is possibly TRBD1 (5 bases). Germline CDR1 is SEHNR and CDR2 is FQNEAQ (reference sequence). The ends were cut back, 5 bases at V and 2 bases at J, with 13 bases in the middle. There are 15 residues in the CDR3. The CDR3 is CASSPSGGGNQPQHF. CDR3 sequence (DNA): TGTGCCAGCAGCCCCTCCGGGGGGGGCAATCAGCCCCAGCATTTT.

The V and J genes are TRBV13 and TRBJ1-2; D perhaps matches TRBD1 (5 bases). Germline CDR1 and CDR2: PRHDT and FYEKMQ (reference sequence). The CDR3 extends over 15 amino acids. Between the trimmed V and J ends, which lost 5 bases and 4 bases, there was a span of 17 bases. CDR3 DNA: TGTGCCAGCAGCCCCCGGGGGAACAGACGCTATGGCTACACCTTC. Its protein product is CASSPRGNRRYGYTF.

The chain recombines TRBV28 with TRBJ2-7; D unclear. The V gene's germline CDR1 is MDHEN and CDR2 SYDVKM. V lost 3 bases to trimming and J lost 3 bases, with 12 bases between them. The CDR3 spans 14 residues. CDR3 in amino acids: CASSLIQEYYEQYF. In DNA, the CDR3 is TGTGCCAGCAGTTTGATTCAGGAATACTACGAGCAGTACTTC.

The rearrangement links TRBV23-1 to TRBJ2-5, with 11 bases aligning to TRBD1. TRBV23-1 is sorted into the ORF group, with uncertain function. The CDR3 has 15 amino acids. J lost 2 bases, V lost 8 bases, and 7 bases had no gene match. The CDR3 bases are TGCGCCAGCTGTGACCGGGACAGGGGGCAAGAGACCCAGTACTTC. This translates into CASCDRDRGQETQYF.

The CDR3, as DNA: TGTGCCAGCAGTTTGGTCGGCAGTACTAAGTACTTC. It yields the protein CASSLVGSTKYF. The rearrangement links TRBV28 to TRBJ2-7, with D unclear. This CDR3 contains 12 residues. Germline assignment: CDR1 MDHEN and CDR2 SYDVKM. With 3 bases removed from V and 11 bases from J, the gap between germline ends came to 14 bases.

This clone was seen only once. This chain connects TRBV7-9 to TRBJ1-1, with a tentative D call TRBD1 (5 bases). The CDR3 length is 18 residues. The germline V gene has CDR1 SEHNR and CDR2 FQNEAQ (reference sequence). The V end lost 2 bases, the J end lost 2 bases, and 21 bases lay between the germline ends. In nucleotides, the CDR3 is TGTGCCAGCAGCTTAACATGGGGGGGGATTACGGCAAACACTGAAGCTTTCTTT. Residues: CASSLTWGGITANTEAFF.

The chain couples TRBV4-3 to TRBJ2-1; TRBD2 matches 7 bases. In germline, CDR1 is LGHNA, CDR2 YSLEER. This CDR3 is built from 17 residues. The V gene end was trimmed by 0 bases and the J gene end by 3 bases; junction bases not matched to a gene: 8. The CDR3 coding sequence is TGCGCCAGCAGCCAAGATATTCCCGGGACTAACTACAATGAGCAGTTCTTC. It translates to CASSQDIPGTNYNEQFF.

To note about this clone: At one end the junction does not follow the germline gene, possibly because of a read error. The J gene is TRBJ1-1, the V gene TRBV19; a possible D gene is TRBD1 (6 bases). CDR1 and CDR2 from the germline V gene are LNHDA and SQIVND (reference sequence). CDR3 length equals 14 residues. CDR3 amino acids: CASSQPGQPTVAFF. CDR3 bases: TGTGCCAGTAGTCAACCAGGACAGCCGACTGTAGCTTTCTTT.

This clone was counted once. This chain connects TRBV4-2 to TRBJ2-2; 14 positions agree with TRBD2. Unmatched junction bases numbered 13, after V lost 4 bases and J lost 3 bases. There are 20 residues in the CDR3. CDR1 is LGHNA, CDR2 YNFKEQ, per germline. CDR3 protein: CASSPYYGTSGSGDTGELFF. Here the CDR3 DNA reads TGTGCCAGCAGCCCGTATTACGGGACTAGCGGGAGTGGCGACACCGGGGAGCTGTTTTTT.

The rearrangement joins TRBV6-5 to TRBJ1-2, with a tentative D call TRBD1 (5 bases). Germline CDR1 is MNHEY and CDR2 is SVGAGI. The V and J ends lost 6 bases and 0 bases respectively, with 11 bases between them. There are 14 residues in the CDR3. The CDR3 spells CASSAQTANYGYTF. DNA for the CDR3: TGTGCCAGCAGCGCCCAGACAGCTAACTATGGCTACACCTTC.